This T cell receptor beta chain was recovered during a study of blood T cell repertoires in COVID-19. What the recovered Cohort 3 donors had was two negative PCRs, clearance, or symptom resolution. Clones were read by immunoSEQ multiplex PCR, and TCRdb kept only the in-frame ones, dropping some. The repertoire holds 150,000 to 200,000 clones, approximately 88% seen once, with 13% in the top ten. This CDR3 spans 14 amino acids. Germline CDR1 MNHEY, CDR2 SMNVEV (reference sequence). Trimming shortened V by 0 bases and J by 4 bases, and 7 bases separated the two germline ends. This clonotype originated in a woman aged 55-70 years who had recovered from COVID-19. The source material was PBMCs or T cells enriched from blood (not recorded which). V usage is TRBV27 and J usage is TRBJ1-3; weak D call: TRBD1 (6 bases). The CDR3 region has the DNA TGTGCCAGCAGTTTATCGGACAGAGGAAACACCATATATTTT. Protein product: CASSLSDRGNTIYF.